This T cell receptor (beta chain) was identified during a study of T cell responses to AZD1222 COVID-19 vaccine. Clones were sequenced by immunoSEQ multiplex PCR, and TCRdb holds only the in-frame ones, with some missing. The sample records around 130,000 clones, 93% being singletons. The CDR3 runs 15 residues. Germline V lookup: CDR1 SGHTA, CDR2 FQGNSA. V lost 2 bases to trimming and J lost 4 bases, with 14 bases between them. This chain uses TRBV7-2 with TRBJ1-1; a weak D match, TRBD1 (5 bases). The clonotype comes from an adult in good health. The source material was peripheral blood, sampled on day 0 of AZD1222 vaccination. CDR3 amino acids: CASSLWGERSTEAFF. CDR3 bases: TGTGCCAGCAGCTTATGGGGGGAACGATCCACTGAAGCTTTCTTT.